These T cell receptor beta chains were read from a single sample in a study of blood T cell repertoires in COVID-19. Using immunoSEQ multiplex PCR, the repertoire was profiled, and TCRdb retains in-frame clones only, with some absent. This table holds over 200,000 clones, 86% found once. Sequenced: peripheral blood. The receptors derive from a man aged 35 to 55 who had recovered from COVID-19. Both conserved end residues are part of each CDR3.

J gene | V gene | CDR3 length | CDR3 protein
TRBJ2-7 | TRBV7-2 | 11 | CASSHTYEQYF
TRBJ1-1 | TRBV18 | 14 | CASTLGQGNTEAFF
TRBJ2-3 | TRBV20-1 | 13 | CSASRSHTDTQYF
TRBJ1-1 | TRBV7-9 | 14 | CASSLAAGAGEAFF
TRBJ2-2 | TRBV9 | 16 | CASSAAPGTNTGELFF
TRBJ2-3 | TRBV19 | 15 | CASGSQRGATDTQYF
TRBJ2-7 | TRBV29-1 | 15 | CSVGGGTGTFYEQYF
TRBJ1-1 | TRBV6-5 | 16 | CASSYNWAPPNTEAFF
TRBJ2-1 | TRBV2 | 14 | CASSTRQGARVQFF
TRBJ1-6 | TRBV2 | 13 | CANALESNSPLHF
TRBJ2-2 | TRBV27 | 12 | CASWGRGGELFF
TRBJ1-1 | TRBV28 | 14 | CASSFGGLVTEAFF
TRBJ1-5 | TRBV15 | 16 | CATRDLTGGASQPQHF
TRBJ2-5 | TRBV5-6 | 13 | CASALDYQETQYF
TRBJ2-1 | TRBV29-1 | 13 | CSSRTGGFGEQFF
TRBJ1-2 | TRBV5-6 | 14 | CASSLQQLSYGYTF
TRBJ1-2 | TRBV2 | 13 | CASSGTGLYGYTF
TRBJ2-1 | TRBV29-1 | 17 | CSVDVDRREASYNEQFF
TRBJ2-3 | TRBV12-3/TRBV12-4 | 13 | CASSIHSLDTQYF
TRBJ2-7 | TRBV12-3/TRBV12-4 | 12 | CASSFRLNEQYF
TRBJ2-5 | TRBV19 | 16 | CASSQRQTRYQETQYF
TRBJ1-1 | TRBV5-4 | 13 | CASSPFPNTEAFF
TRBJ2-3 | TRBV6-6 | 16 | CASKPGWSGDTDTQYF
TRBJ1-2 | TRBV2 | 14 | CASSQVQGTDGYTF
TRBJ2-3 | TRBV7-6 | 14 | CASRTRGPTDTQYF
TRBJ1-3 | TRBV19 | 15 | CASSYRDRPGNTIYF
TRBJ2-2 | TRBV7-9 | 15 | CASSGRGGNTGELFF
TRBJ2-7 | TRBV10-3 | 15 | CAISELASSSREQYF
TRBJ2-7 | TRBV6-4 | 14 | CASTTEDPSYEQYF
TRBJ2-4 | TRBV11-2 | 15 | CASSLEAIPGNIQYF
TRBJ1-3 | TRBV7-8 | 15 | CASRGGASSGNTIYF
TRBJ2-5 | TRBV5-3 | 14 | CARSSGSGGETQYF
TRBJ2-1 | TRBV11-2 | 16 | CASSLQGTKAYNEQFF
TRBJ1-1 | TRBV4-3 | 15 | CASSQGDRKSTEAFF
TRBJ1-4 | TRBV18 | 16 | CASSPRGGSLNEKLFF
TRBJ2-3 | TRBV3-1/TRBV3-2 | 20 | CASSQDSRLAGLSSTDTQYF
TRBJ2-7 | TRBV15 | 18 | CATSRDLPVGLAGGLQYF
TRBJ2-6 | TRBV19 | 19 | CASSLLHGGTTSGANVLTF
TRBJ2-3 | TRBV18 | 17 | CASSPEGLAGGTDTQYF
TRBJ2-1 | TRBV7-9 | 15 | CASTPRRGTYNEQFF
TRBJ2-3 | TRBV4-3 | 17 | CASSQDLLAISTDTQYF
TRBJ1-4 | TRBV7-8 | 16 | CASSPGTGFVYEKLFF
TRBJ1-5 | TRBV18 | 14 | CATTTAGGSEPQHF
TRBJ2-2 | TRBV5-6 | 16 | CASSSLADPNTGELFF
TRBJ1-6 | TRBV4-3 | 16 | CASSQAIDIYNSPLHF